The sequence of this T cell receptor beta chain was determined in a study of identical twins. The V gene end was trimmed by 7 bases and the J gene end by 5 bases; junction bases not matched to a gene: 11. The CDR3 is made up of 15 amino acids. The V gene's germline CDR1 is MRHNA and CDR2 SNTAGT. Each CDR3 protein is one row after TCRdb ran MiXCR on the 5' RACE reads. The profile shows a few hundred thousand distinct CDR3 sequences, approximately 17% of them singletons. Only a few counts were recorded for this clonotype. The rearrangement links TRBV6-4 to TRBJ2-1; 7 positions match TRBD2. The TCR originated in a man in his fifties in good health. Sequenced: naive T cells sorted from blood. CDR3 residues: CASTRQRGPHNEQFF. CDR3 in DNA: TGTGCCAGCACTCGACAGCGGGGCCCTCACAATGAGCAGTTCTTC.